Each of the 23 T cell receptor beta chains below was sequenced from the same sample in a study of blood T cell repertoires in COVID-19. The assay was immunoSEQ multiplex PCR, and TCRdb's table has in-frame clones only and misses some. The data hold 150,000 to 200,000 clones, with roughly 82% observed a single time. Sample: PBMCs or T cells enriched from blood (not recorded which). Source of these receptors: a woman in her sixties or seventies with acute COVID-19.

This sequence joins TRBV27 and TRBJ1-1; D is ambiguous. This CDR3 comprises 13 residues. CDR1 and CDR2 from the germline V gene are MNHEY and SMNVEV (reference sequence). V dropped 4 bases and J dropped 0 bases, with 6 bases sitting between them. In DNA form, the CDR3 reads TGTGCCAGCAGTTCCCACATGAACACTGAAGCTTTCTTT. Translation gives CASSSHMNTEAFF.

This chain joins TRBV7-9 and TRBJ2-2; tentatively, D is TRBD2 (5 bases). Germline V lookup: CDR1 SEHNR, CDR2 FQNEAQ (reference sequence). V was trimmed by 8 bases and J by 7 bases, leaving 14 bases between them. This CDR3 comprises 13 residues. DNA for the CDR3: TGTGCCAGCCGAACTACCGAGGGCGGGGAGCTGTTTTTT. This codes for CASRTTEGGELFF.

This chain links TRBV6-5 with TRBJ1-1; D is unclear. Germline V lookup: CDR1 MNHEY, CDR2 SVGAGI. This CDR3 is built from 12 residues. Trimming took 4 bases from V and 1 from J, leaving 4 bases between them. CDR3 sequence (DNA): TGTGCCAGCAGTTGGAGGAACACTGAAGCTTTCTTT. This encodes CASSWRNTEAFF.

V and J are TRBV19 and TRBJ1-2; 8 bases align to TRBD1. The V and J ends lost 6 bases and 4 bases, in that order; junction bases with no gene match: 10. The CDR3 consists of 15 residues. Germline CDR1 and CDR2: LNHDA and SQIVND (reference sequence). The CDR3 bases are TGTGCCAGTAGGCTACAGGGGGGGGAAATCTATGGCTACACCTTC. It codes for CASRLQGGEIYGYTF.

This rearrangement joins TRBV6-1 to TRBJ1-5; 7 positions match TRBD1. The CDR3 runs to 16 residues. The V gene end was trimmed by 3 bases and the J gene end by 3 bases; junction bases not matched to a gene: 8. The germline gives CDR1 MNHNS, CDR2 SASEGT. The chain's CDR3 is CASSDLRDRVNQPQHF. The CDR3 DNA follows: TGTGCCAGCAGTGACCTCCGGGACAGAGTCAATCAGCCCCAGCATTTT.

J is TRBJ2-7 and V is TRBV5-4; possibly TRBD2 for D (5 bases). The V end was cut by 2 bases, the J end by 2 bases, with 14 bases between. Germline-derived CDR1 and CDR2 are SGHNT and YYREEE (reference sequence). There are 15 residues in the CDR3. CDR3: CASSFSSGSAYEQYF. The CDR3 bases are TGTGCCAGCAGCTTCAGCAGCGGCTCTGCCTACGAGCAGTACTTC.

This clone was observed once. The CDR3 reads CASSFPGANEKLFF. CDR3 sequence (DNA): TGTGCCAGCAGCTTCCCGGGAGCTAATGAAAAACTGTTTTTT. V gene TRBV7-6 combines with J gene TRBJ1-4; D call uncertain. The length of the CDR3 is 14 residues. Germline V gene data show CDR1 as SGHVS and CDR2 as FNYEAQ. V was clipped by 3 bases and J by 3 bases, with 8 bases between them.

The chain is built from TRBV5-5 and TRBJ1-1; no clear D. Trimming pared 4 bases from V and 1 base from J, leaving 11 bases between. The germline CDR1 and CDR2 sequences are SGHKS and YYEKEE (reference sequence). CDR3 length: 14 amino acids. In nucleotides, the CDR3 is TGTGCCAGCAGCCCCGACGGCGGGAACACTGAAGCTTTCTTT. Its translation: CASSPDGGNTEAFF.

This rearrangement joins TRBV6-2 or TRBV6-3 to TRBJ2-3; D is possibly TRBD2 (6 bases). Germline V lookup: CDR1 MNHEY, CDR2 SVGEGT. The CDR3 contains 16 residues. Trimming removed 0 bases at V and 2 bases at J, with 12 bases between. CDR3 loop: CASSYSGGDDTDTQYF. CDR3 nucleotides: TGTGCCAGCAGTTACTCTGGCGGGGACGACACAGATACGCAGTATTTT.

CDR3 in DNA: TGTGCCAGCAGCCGACAGGGGTCAGATACGCAGTATTTT. This codes for CASSRQGSDTQYF. V gene TRBV14 combines with J gene TRBJ2-3; TRBD1 matches 8 bases. The germline V gene has CDR1 SGHDN and CDR2 FVKESK. The CDR3 has 13 amino acids. Trimming cost V 4 bases and J 4 bases; bases outside gene matches: 1.

The chain combines TRBV6-5 with TRBJ1-4; TRBD1 matches at 8 bases. Germline V CDR1 and CDR2: MNHEY, SVGAGI. The CDR3 covers 16 residues. The V segment lost 0 bases and the J segment 4 bases; nucleotides outside the gene matches: 4. Here the CDR3 DNA reads TGTGCCAGCAGTTACTCGATTGGACAGGGTAATGAAAAACTGTTTTTT. Its translation: CASSYSIGQGNEKLFF.

The chain carries TRBV9 and TRBJ2-2, with TRBD2 identical over 8 bases. The CDR3 runs 16 residues. Trimming took 6 bases from V and 4 from J; bases not matched to a gene: 11. CDR1 and CDR2 (germline): SGDLS, YYNGEE. The CDR3 sequence is CASTPAGGPGTGELFF. The CDR3 DNA is TGTGCCAGCACCCCCGCGGGAGGCCCAGGCACCGGGGAGCTGTTTTTT.

This clone was detected a few times. The chain carries TRBV6-5 and TRBJ1-5; D gene unclear. Germline loops: CDR1 MNHEY, CDR2 SVGAGI. Trimming took 6 bases from V and 7 from J, leaving 13 bases between them. CDR3 length equals 13 residues. This chain's CDR3 is CASRGTLGQPQHF. As DNA, the CDR3 is TGTGCCAGCAGGGGTACCTTGGGCCAGCCCCAGCATTTT.

The rearrangement uses TRBV2 and TRBJ1-1; TRBD1 might be the D (6 bases). Germline CDR1 is SNHLY and CDR2 is FYNNEI. The CDR3 consists of 13 residues. Trimming left V 6 bases short and J 10 bases short, with 18 bases between. Written as DNA, the CDR3 is TGTGCCAGCAGGACGACAGGAATTAGGTCAGCTTTCTTT. This gives the protein CASRTTGIRSAFF.

CDR3 DNA: TGTGCCAGCAGTTTAGGACAGCTTGAAAAACTGTTTTTT. This codes for CASSLGQLEKLFF. This chain connects TRBV28 to TRBJ1-4; tentatively, D is TRBD1 (6 bases). The V gene lost 2 bases and the J gene lost 7 bases, with 8 bases spanning the gap. In germline, CDR1 is MDHEN, CDR2 SYDVKM. The CDR3 covers 13 residues.

The chain joins TRBV6-5 to TRBJ2-7, with 11 bases lining up with TRBD2. The ends lost 5 bases at V and 1 base at J; junction bases unmatched: 4. This CDR3 has 15 amino acids. Germline-derived CDR1 and CDR2 are MNHEY and SVGAGI. Here the CDR3 DNA reads TGTGCCAGCAGTCGGACTAGCGGGCGATCCTACGAGCAGTACTTC. Protein product: CASSRTSGRSYEQYF.

The chain has TRBV28 and TRBJ2-2, with D unclear. Per germline, CDR1 MDHEN and CDR2 SYDVKM. The germline V and J ends were trimmed by 7 bases and 4 bases, with 16 bases remaining between them. The CDR3 has 15 amino acids. CDR3 DNA: TGTGCCAGCACCCCCGGAGCAGACTTCACCGGGGAGCTGTTTTTT. This gives the protein CASTPGADFTGELFF.

This sequence joins TRBV7-6 and TRBJ2-3; D gene ambiguous. Germline V CDR1 and CDR2: SGHVS, FNYEAQ. Trimming removed 5 bases at V and 6 bases at J, with 15 bases between. This CDR3 is built from 14 residues. The DNA of the CDR3 is TGTGCCAGCAGCCAGGTAGAGTTCGACGATACGCAGTATTTT. It codes for CASSQVEFDDTQYF.

The V and J genes are TRBV19 and TRBJ1-1; D gene unclear. Trimming left V 1 base short and J 0 bases short, with 3 bases between. From germline, CDR1 is LNHDA and CDR2 SQIVND (reference sequence). The CDR3 length is 13 residues. This chain's CDR3 is CASSIAVNTEAFF. In DNA, the CDR3 is TGTGCCAGTAGTATAGCTGTGAACACTGAAGCTTTCTTT.

The sample holds a few counts of this clone. This sequence joins TRBV27 and TRBJ1-2, with a possible D match to TRBD1 (6 bases). V was shortened by 4 bases and J by 4 bases, with 13 bases between the two germline ends. Germline CDR1 reads MNHEY; CDR2 reads SMNVEV (reference sequence). The CDR3 is made up of 14 amino acids. CDR3 residues: CASSYQGQGYGYTF. CDR3 DNA sequence: TGTGCCAGCAGTTACCAGGGGCAAGGCTATGGCTACACCTTC.

The chain couples TRBV6-2 or TRBV6-3 to TRBJ1-4; the D gene is possibly TRBD1 (5 bases). CDR1 MNHEY and CDR2 SVGEGT come from the germline V gene. There are 11 residues in the CDR3. Trimming left V 2 bases short and J 11 bases short, with 6 bases between. The CDR3 nucleotides read TGTGCCAGCAGTTACCCAGGGAAACTGTTTTTT. It codes for CASSYPGKLFF.

CDR3 nucleotide sequence: TGTGCCAGTAGTGACCGGACAGGCCCCTACGAGCAGTACTTC. It encodes CASSDRTGPYEQYF. The chain carries TRBV19 and TRBJ2-7, with 7 bases that match TRBD1. This CDR3 has 14 residues. From germline, CDR1 is LNHDA and CDR2 SQIVND (reference sequence). With 5 bases clipped from V and 2 bases from J, the junction kept 6 bases outside the gene matches.

This clone was counted once. The chain carries TRBV19 and TRBJ1-4; 12 positions match TRBD1. The J segment lost 14 bases and the V segment lost 4 bases, leaving 14 bases of the junction unmatched. CDR3 length equals 16 residues. Germline V gene lookup returns CDR1 LNHDA and CDR2 SQIVND (reference sequence). Here the CDR3 DNA reads TGTGCCAGTAGTAGCTCCGGGACAGGGGGCATCAGGGACCTGTTTTTT. Residues: CASSSSGTGGIRDLFF.